Each of the 29 T cell receptor beta chains below was sequenced from the same sample in a study of radiotherapy plus CTLA-4 blockade in lung cancer. TCRdb's table, derived via immunoSEQ multiplex PCR, lists solely in-frame clones and lacks some. The data contain some 110,000 clones, about four fifths of them singletons. The specimen was peripheral blood, collected from a patient treated with radiotherapy plus ipilimumab. The receptor source for this set is a human donor with non-small cell lung cancer that progressed on radiotherapy plus ipilimumab. Some clones in this sample may be carry-over from other donors' samples.

The rearrangement joins TRBV7-9 to TRBJ1-4, with D possibly being TRBD1 (5 bases). The CDR3 covers 14 residues. With 1 base removed from V and 7 bases from J, the gap between germline ends came to 10 bases. The V gene's germline CDR1 is SEHNR and CDR2 FQNEAQ (reference sequence). The CDR3 here is CASSLGQGSEKLFF. Here the CDR3 DNA reads TGTGCCAGCAGCTTAGGGCAGGGTAGTGAAAAACTGTTTTTT.

The chain combines TRBV6-4 with TRBJ1-5; D not certain. Per the germline V gene, CDR1 is MRHNA and CDR2 is SNTAGT. The CDR3 consists of 16 residues. Between the trimmed V and J ends, which lost 7 bases and 3 bases, there was a span of 19 bases. The DNA for the CDR3 is TGTGCCAGCACCAACGTCAGACAAATCCACAATCAGCCCCAGCATTTT. Translated: CASTNVRQIHNQPQHF.

This rearrangement joins TRBV4-2 to TRBJ1-2; 7 nucleotides match TRBD1. V lost 1 base and J lost 1; bases outside the gene matches: 6. The CDR3 has 16 residues. The V gene's germline CDR1 is LGHNA and CDR2 YNFKEQ. CDR3 nucleotides: TGTGCCAGCAGCCAAGTAGGACAGGAGCTTAACTATGGCTACACCTTC. It yields the protein CASSQVGQELNYGYTF.

This rearrangement joins TRBV4-3 to TRBJ2-7; D is perhaps TRBD1 (7 bases). The CDR3 is 17 amino acids. Germline V gives CDR1 LGHNA, CDR2 YSLEER. V dropped 3 bases and J dropped 2 bases, with 20 bases sitting between them. As DNA, the CDR3 is TGCGCCAGCAGCCACCCCGGGTGGGGGGACAGTACCTACGAGCAGTACTTC. Translating it yields CASSHPGWGDSTYEQYF.

The CDR3 sequence is CASSFSGTHNSPLHF. DNA for the CDR3: TGCGCCAGCAGCTTTTCCGGGACCCATAATTCACCCCTCCACTTT. The genes are TRBV5-1 and TRBJ1-6, with a weak D call TRBD1 (5 bases). The V and J ends lost 2 bases and 5 bases respectively, with 11 bases between them. The germline CDR1 and CDR2 sequences are SGHRS and YFSETQ. This CDR3 has 15 residues.

This chain joins TRBV6-5 and TRBJ1-3; D is undetermined. Germline CDR1 reads MNHEY; CDR2 reads SVGAGI. V was clipped by 4 bases and J by 0 bases, with 13 bases between them. The CDR3 has 16 residues. The CDR3 nucleotides read TGTGCCAGCAGTTCTTCTGGGGTCCCCTCTGGAAACACCATATATTTT. Translated: CASSSSGVPSGNTIYF.

This rearrangement joins TRBV10-3 to TRBJ1-6; D unresolved. The V gene lost 2 bases and the J gene lost 9 bases, with 11 bases spanning the gap. Germline-derived CDR1 and CDR2 are ENHRY and SYGVKD. The CDR3 totals 14 residues. The CDR3 region is CAISETDASSPLHF. Here the CDR3 DNA reads TGTGCCATCAGTGAGACGGACGCGAGTTCACCCCTCCACTTT.

This rearrangement joins TRBV6-5 to TRBJ2-4; D ambiguous. V shed 2 bases and J shed 7 bases, with 9 bases lying between them. Germline loops: CDR1 MNHEY, CDR2 SVGAGI. This CDR3 comprises 13 residues. This chain's CDR3 is CASSYDRTNIQYF. The CDR3 DNA is TGTGCCAGCAGTTACGACCGGACGAACATTCAGTACTTC.

V is TRBV5-1 and J is TRBJ2-7; D unclear. This CDR3 is 17 amino acids long. Per the germline V gene, CDR1 is SGHRS and CDR2 is YFSETQ. Deletions cut 0 bases from V and 3 bases from J, with 19 bases between. CDR3 nucleotide sequence: TGCGCCAGCAGCTTGGGCCCTCCGGACGGACCCCTCTACGAGCAGTACTTC. Protein sequence: CASSLGPPDGPLYEQYF.

This rearrangement joins TRBV18 to TRBJ2-3; D is unresolved. The CDR3 totals 17 residues. The V end was cut by 0 bases, the J end by 2 bases, with 15 bases between. Looked up from germline, CDR1 is KGHSH and CDR2 is LQKENI. Here the CDR3 reads CASSPPITTENTDTQYF. The DNA of the CDR3 is TGTGCCAGCTCACCACCGATCACGACCGAAAACACAGATACGCAGTATTTT.

The rearrangement links TRBV7-9 to TRBJ1-6; D unclear. CDR1 is SEHNR, CDR2 FQNEAQ, per germline (reference sequence). V shed 6 bases and J shed 7 bases, with 10 bases lying between them. The CDR3 has 13 residues. The CDR3 DNA reads TGTGCCAGCAGTCCTACCCCAAATTCACCCCTCCACTTT. Translating it yields CASSPTPNSPLHF. The whole variable domain, remainder taken from reference TRBV7-9 and TRBJ1-6, is DTGVSQNPRHKITKRGQNVTFRCDPISEHNRLYWYRQTLGQGPEFLTYFQNEAQLEKSRLLSDRFSAERPKGSFSTLEIQRTEQGDSAMYLCASSPTPNSPLHFGNGTRLTVT.

The rearrangement joins TRBV2 to TRBJ2-1; 13 nucleotides match TRBD2. Germline V lookup: CDR1 SNHLY, CDR2 FYNNEI. CDR3 length: 13 residues. As DNA, the CDR3 is TGTGCAAGCGGACTAGCGGGGGTTGGTGAGCAGTTCTTC. Translating it yields CASGLAGVGEQFF.

CDR3 coding DNA: TGTGCCAGCAGCATTAGGGATGTGGGGCTAGCCGGGGAGCTGTTTTTT. Amino acid sequence: CASSIRDVGLAGELFF. This chain connects TRBV7-2 to TRBJ2-2, with a possible D match to TRBD1 (5 bases). Germline CDR1 SGHTA, CDR2 FQGNSA. This CDR3 has 16 amino acids. V lost 5 bases, J lost 6 bases, and 19 bases lay in between.

This chain connects TRBV6-5 to TRBJ2-2; D gene uncertain. Germline CDR1 reads MNHEY; CDR2 reads SVGAGI. V lost 0 bases to trimming and J lost 1 base, with 6 bases between them. The CDR3 contains 15 residues. CDR3 sequence reads: CASSYSQENTGELFF. Here the CDR3 DNA reads TGTGCCAGCAGTTACTCGCAGGAGAACACCGGGGAGCTGTTTTTT.

This clone was observed a single time. For the CDR3, the DNA is TGTGCCACCAGCAGACTACAGGGAATGAACACCGGGGAGCTGTTTTTT. Translating gives CATSRLQGMNTGELFF. The chain employs TRBV15 and TRBJ2-2; D might be TRBD1 (6 bases). This CDR3 spans 16 amino acids. CDR1 is LNHNV and CDR2 is YYDKDF in the germline V gene (reference sequence). V gave up 2 bases and J gave up 1 base, with 11 bases separating them.

This clone has a handful of counts. The chain combines TRBV19 with TRBJ2-1; D possibly corresponds to TRBD1 (5 bases). The germline gives CDR1 LNHDA, CDR2 SQIVND (reference sequence). This CDR3 is built from 15 residues. Trimming stripped 4 bases from V and 6 bases from J, with 16 bases between. CDR3 bases: TGTGCCAGTAGTAAACTGATCGACAGACCCAATGAGCAGTTCTTC. As protein: CASSKLIDRPNEQFF.

The genes are TRBV2 and TRBJ1-1; D uncertain. CDR3 length: 13 residues. Germline assignment: CDR1 SNHLY and CDR2 FYNNEI. Trimming took 6 bases from V and 0 from J, leaving 8 bases between them. As DNA, the CDR3 is TGTGCCAGCAGATGGGAAATGAACACTGAAGCTTTCTTT. Translating it yields CASRWEMNTEAFF. Combining the CDR3 with reference TRBV2 and TRBJ1-1 gives the whole variable domain EPEVTQTPSHQVTQMGQEVILRCVPISNHLYFYWYRQILGQKVEFLVSFYNNEISEKSEIFDDQFSVERPDGSNFTLKIRSTKLEDSAMYFCASRWEMNTEAFFGQGTRLTVV.

The gene calls are TRBV4-1 and TRBJ2-5; D may match TRBD1 or TRBD2 (5 bases each). From germline, CDR1 is MGHRA and CDR2 YSYEKL. Trimming took 4 bases from V and 7 from J, leaving 28 bases between them. The CDR3 is 18 amino acids. Written as DNA, the CDR3 is TGCGCCAGCAGCCCGTACCCGGACCTTGAGGGGATAGAAGGGACCCAGTACTTC. Its translation is CASSPYPDLEGIEGTQYF.

The CDR3 here is CASSPAHGSSYNSPLHF. CDR3 sequence (DNA): TGTGCCAGCTCGCCAGCACACGGATCCTCATATAATTCACCCCTCCACTTT. The V and J genes are TRBV18 and TRBJ1-6; D not certain. This CDR3 has 17 amino acids. The V gene lost 6 bases and the J gene lost 4 bases, with 19 bases spanning the gap. CDR1 is KGHSH and CDR2 is LQKENI in the germline V gene.

The chain is built from TRBV4-3 and TRBJ2-5; 8 positions agree with TRBD2. V was clipped by 1 base and J by 7 bases; unmatched bases: 8. Germline CDR1 is LGHNA and CDR2 is YSLEER. This CDR3 has 15 residues. As DNA, the CDR3 is TGCGCCAGCAGCCAAGTCACCGGGGGGGGAGGGACCCAGTACTTC. It specifies CASSQVTGGGGTQYF.

The chain carries TRBV6-1 and TRBJ2-7; D is undetermined. V dropped 0 bases and J dropped 5 bases, with 17 bases sitting between them. CDR1 is MNHNS, CDR2 SASEGT, per germline. This CDR3 comprises 16 residues. The CDR3: CASSEAPPPYGDEQYF. As DNA, the CDR3 is TGTGCCAGCAGTGAAGCTCCTCCCCCCTACGGCGACGAGCAGTACTTC.

The gene calls are TRBV6-1 and TRBJ2-1; D remains unclear. Germline loops: CDR1 MNHNS, CDR2 SASEGT. Trimming took off 6 bases at V and 12 bases at J, with 12 bases between the two ends. The CDR3 sequence is 11 residues long. This CDR3 reads CASSRPELQFF. The CDR3 DNA reads as TGTGCCAGCAGCCGTCCCGAACTGCAGTTCTTC.

This chain uses TRBV9 with TRBJ2-2; 11 nucleotides match TRBD2. Per the germline V gene, CDR1 is SGDLS and CDR2 is YYNGEE. V gave up 0 bases and J gave up 5 bases; unmatched junction bases: 3. This CDR3 comprises 16 residues. CDR3 sequence: CASSVVAGGPTGELFF. CDR3 nucleotide sequence: TGTGCCAGCAGCGTAGTAGCGGGGGGGCCAACCGGGGAGCTGTTTTTT.

The chain has TRBV5-4 and TRBJ2-3, with unresolved D. The ends were cut back, 1 base at V and 1 base at J, with 13 bases in the middle. Germline V lookup: CDR1 SGHNT, CDR2 YYREEE (reference sequence). This CDR3 has 16 residues. CDR3 in DNA: TGTGCCAGCAGCTTGAATAGTAACAGCCGCACAGATACGCAGTATTTT. Its protein product is CASSLNSNSRTDTQYF.

The sample holds a few counts of this clone. This sequence joins TRBV29-1 and TRBJ2-3; 11 positions match TRBD2. CDR3 size: 15 residues. CDR1 and CDR2 from the germline V gene are SQVTM and ANQGSEA. J gave up 1 base and V 6 bases, and 6 bases lay outside the gene matches. The CDR3 DNA reads as TGCAGCGTCGCACTAGCGGGGGTCGGCACAGATACGCAGTATTTT. Amino acid sequence: CSVALAGVGTDTQYF.

The J gene is TRBJ2-5, the V gene TRBV6-6, with D uncertain. Germline CDR1 MNHNY, CDR2 SVGAGI (reference sequence). V was shortened by 5 bases and J by 2 bases, with 15 bases between the two germline ends. CDR3 length: 15 residues. CDR3 nucleotides: TGTGCCAGCAGTCCCTACGGGTTGACACAAGAGACCCAGTACTTC. Protein product: CASSPYGLTQETQYF.

The CDR3 is CASSYSNRGGKQYF. Here the CDR3 DNA reads TGTGCCAGCAGTTACAGCAATAGGGGTGGTAAGCAGTACTTC. V usage is TRBV6-5 and J usage is TRBJ2-7; possibly TRBD1 for D (5 bases). The germline gives CDR1 MNHEY, CDR2 SVGAGI. V dropped 2 bases and J dropped 8 bases, with 16 bases sitting between them. The length of the CDR3 is 14 residues.

The chain links TRBV7-9 to TRBJ1-4, with D hard to call. The V end was cut by 5 bases, the J end by 4 bases, with 11 bases between. This CDR3 region has 14 residues. Germline-derived CDR1 and CDR2 are SEHNR and FQNEAQ (reference sequence). CDR3 protein: CASSPRGGNEKLFF. The CDR3 coding sequence is TGTGCCAGCAGCCCGAGAGGAGGTAATGAAAAACTGTTTTTT.

Points on this clone: At one end the junction does not follow the germline gene, possibly because of a read error. The chain uses TRBV7-7 and TRBJ2-3; no firm D call. Germline assignment: CDR1 SSHAT and CDR2 FNYEAQ (reference sequence). The CDR3 length is 16 residues. CDR3 DNA: TGTGCTAGCAGCCCGAACCCATCATTAAGCACAGATACGCAGTATTTT. Its translation is CASSPNPSLSTDTQYF. The full variable domain, with the rest looked up from reference TRBV7-7 and TRBJ2-3, is GAGVSQSPRYKVTKRGQDVTLRCDPISSHATLYWYQQALGQGPEFLTYFNYEAQPDKSGLPSDRFSAERPEGSISTLTIQRTEQRDSAMYRCASSPNPSLSTDTQYFGPGTRLTVL.